A selection of T cell receptor beta chains follows, all from one sample in a study of T cell repertoires in cytomegalovirus infection. MiXCR, run by TCRdb on the reads, gives a single entry per CDR3 protein. Here the sample spans under 200,000 distinct CDR3 sequences, about 28% being singletons. Sequencing input: PBMCs. The receptors were gathered from a human donor in good health (CMV status not recorded). Some clones in this sample may be carry-over from other donors' samples. CDR3s include the opening cysteine and the closing phenylalanine or tryptophan. Fields, in order: clone size, D gene, V gene, J gene, CDR3 protein, CDR3 DNA. A D gene is named only where the DNA matches it firmly. Not every row has a clone size; where given, it reads once, few, many or a size class.

>-|-|TRBV7-9|TRBJ2-5
CASSLLAGTMETQYF
TGTGCCAGCAGCTTATTAGCCGGGACCATGGAGACCCAGTACTTC
>few|-|TRBV19|TRBJ1-2
CASSFRGQRYGYTF
TGTGCCAGTAGTTTTAGAGGACAGCGCTATGGCTACACCTTC
>-|-|TRBV5-4|TRBJ1-2
CASSFREDNGYTF
TGTGCCAGCAGCTTCCGGGAGGATAATGGCTACACCTTC
>few|-|TRBV20-1|TRBJ1-2
CSARDVARGANYGYTF
TGCAGTGCTAGAGATGTAGCAAGGGGGGCTAACTATGGCTACACCTTC
>-|TRBD2|TRBV7-6|TRBJ2-3
CASSPTGSGGAPDTQYF
TGTGCTAGCAGCCCGACGGGTAGCGGGGGGGCCCCAGATACGCAGTATTTT
>-|-|TRBV5-1|TRBJ2-5
CASSLAGEGETQYF
TGCGCCAGCAGTTTGGCCGGGGAAGGAGAGACCCAGTACTTC
>-|-|TRBV13|TRBJ2-1
CASSPRKSSYNEQFF
TGTGCCAGCAGCCCCAGGAAGAGCTCCTACAATGAGCAGTTCTTC
>-|TRBD2|TRBV19|TRBJ2-1
CASSLLAGGRYNEQFF
TGTGCCAGTAGTCTCCTAGCGGGGGGGCGTTACAATGAGCAGTTCTTC
>few|TRBD1|TRBV6-6|TRBJ2-5
CASILATGGRGETQYF
TGTGCCAGCATCTTAGCAACAGGGGGACGCGGCGAGACCCAGTACTTC
>-|TRBD1|TRBV29-1|TRBJ2-7
CSGLTGQGYEQYF
TGCAGCGGGCTGACCGGACAGGGATACGAGCAGTACTTC
>many|-|TRBV7-3|TRBJ2-1
CASSLTGGGAAEQFF
TGTGCCAGCAGCTTAACGGGAGGGGGGGCCGCTGAGCAGTTCTTC
>-|-|TRBV3-1|TRBJ1-2
CASSRGAGRGYTF
TGTGCCAGCAGCCGAGGTGCAGGACGTGGCTACACCTTC
>many|TRBD2|TRBV29-1|TRBJ2-1
CSVGVERGGYNEQFF
TGCAGCGTTGGGGTTGAGCGGGGGGGCTACAATGAGCAGTTCTTC
>-|-|TRBV4-1|TRBJ1-5
CASSQEIRGWQPQHF
TGCGCCAGCAGCCAAGAAATCAGGGGCTGGCAGCCCCAGCATTTT
>-|-|TRBV29-1|TRBJ1-1
CSVAKGTNTEAFF
TGCAGCGTTGCAAAGGGAACGAACACTGAAGCTTTCTTT
>many|TRBD2|TRBV19|TRBJ2-1
CASSFRTSGPFGEQFF
TGTGCCAGTAGTTTTCGGACTAGCGGGCCCTTCGGAGAGCAGTTCTTC
>many|-|TRBV7-2|TRBJ1-1
CASSFGVITEAFF
TGTGCCAGCAGCTTCGGAGTCATCACTGAAGCTTTCTTT
>few|-|TRBV2|TRBJ2-7
CASTEGAYEQYF
TGTGCCAGCACGGAGGGGGCCTACGAGCAGTACTTC
>-|-|TRBV20-1|TRBJ1-1
CSARSDNTEAFF
TGCAGTGCTAGATCCGATAACACTGAAGCTTTCTTT
>-|-|TRBV6-1|TRBJ1-6
CASSDAGDNSPLHF
TGTGCCAGCAGTGATGCGGGAGATAATTCACCCCTCCACTTT
>-|-|TRBV11-2|TRBJ2-7
CASSANRDNEQYF
TGTGCCAGCAGCGCCAACCGGGACAACGAGCAGTACTTC